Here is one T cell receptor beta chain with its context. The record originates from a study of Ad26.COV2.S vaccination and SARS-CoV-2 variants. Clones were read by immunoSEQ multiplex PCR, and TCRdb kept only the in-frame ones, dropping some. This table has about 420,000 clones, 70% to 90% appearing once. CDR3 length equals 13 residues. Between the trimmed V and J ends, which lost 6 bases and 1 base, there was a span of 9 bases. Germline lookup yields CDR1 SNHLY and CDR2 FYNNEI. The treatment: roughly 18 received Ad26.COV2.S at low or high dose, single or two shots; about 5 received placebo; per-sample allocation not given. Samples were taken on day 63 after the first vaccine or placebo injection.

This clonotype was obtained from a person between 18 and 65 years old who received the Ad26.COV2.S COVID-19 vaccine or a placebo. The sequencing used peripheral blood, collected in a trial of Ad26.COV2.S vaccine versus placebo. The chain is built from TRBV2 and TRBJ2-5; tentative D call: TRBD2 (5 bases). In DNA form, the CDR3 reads TGTGCCAGCAGAGGCGGGTTCCAAGAGACCCAGTACTTC. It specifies CASRGGFQETQYF. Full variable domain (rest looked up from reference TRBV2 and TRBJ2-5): EPEVTQTPSHQVTQMGQEVILRCVPISNHLYFYWYRQILGQKVEFLVSFYNNEISEKSEIFDDQFSVERPDGSNFTLKIRSTKLEDSAMYFCASRGGFQETQYFGPGTRLLVL.